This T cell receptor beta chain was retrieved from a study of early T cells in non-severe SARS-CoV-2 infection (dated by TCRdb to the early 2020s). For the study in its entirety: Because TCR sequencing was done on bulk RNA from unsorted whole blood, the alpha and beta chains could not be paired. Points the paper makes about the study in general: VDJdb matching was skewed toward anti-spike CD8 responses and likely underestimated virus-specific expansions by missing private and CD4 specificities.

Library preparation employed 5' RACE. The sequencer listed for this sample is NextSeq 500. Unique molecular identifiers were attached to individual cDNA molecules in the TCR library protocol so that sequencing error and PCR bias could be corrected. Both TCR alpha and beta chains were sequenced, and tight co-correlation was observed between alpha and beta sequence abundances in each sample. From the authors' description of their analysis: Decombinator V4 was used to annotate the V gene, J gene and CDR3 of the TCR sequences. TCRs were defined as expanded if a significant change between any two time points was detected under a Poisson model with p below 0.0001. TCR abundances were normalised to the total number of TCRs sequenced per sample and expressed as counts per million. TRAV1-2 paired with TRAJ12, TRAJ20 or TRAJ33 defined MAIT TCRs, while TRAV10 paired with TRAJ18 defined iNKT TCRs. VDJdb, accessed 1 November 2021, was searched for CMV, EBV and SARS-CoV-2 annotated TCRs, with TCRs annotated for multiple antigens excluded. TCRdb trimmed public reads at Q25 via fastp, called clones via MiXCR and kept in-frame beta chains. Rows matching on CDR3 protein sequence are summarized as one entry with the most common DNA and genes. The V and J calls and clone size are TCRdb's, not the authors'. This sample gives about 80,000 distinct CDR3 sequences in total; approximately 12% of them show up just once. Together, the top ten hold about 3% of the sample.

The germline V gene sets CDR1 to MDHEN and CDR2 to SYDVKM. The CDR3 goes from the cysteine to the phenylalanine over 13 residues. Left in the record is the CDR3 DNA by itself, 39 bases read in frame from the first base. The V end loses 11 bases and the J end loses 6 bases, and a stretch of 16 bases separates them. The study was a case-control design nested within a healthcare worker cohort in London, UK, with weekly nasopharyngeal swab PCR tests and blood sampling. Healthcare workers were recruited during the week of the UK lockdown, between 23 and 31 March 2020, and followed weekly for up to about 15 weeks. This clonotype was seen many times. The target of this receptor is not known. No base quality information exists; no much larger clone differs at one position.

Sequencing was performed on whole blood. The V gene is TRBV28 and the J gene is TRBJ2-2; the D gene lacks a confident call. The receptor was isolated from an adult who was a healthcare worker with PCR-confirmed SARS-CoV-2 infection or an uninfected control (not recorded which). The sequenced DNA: TGTGCCGGAAGTACGGGCGGACCCGGGGAGCTGTTTTTT. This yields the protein CAGSTGGPGELFF. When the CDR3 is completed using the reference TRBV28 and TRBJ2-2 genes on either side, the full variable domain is DVKVTQSSRYLVKRTGEKVFLECVQDMDHENMFWYRQDPGLGLRLIYFSYDVKMKEKGDIPEGYSVSREKKERFSLILESASTNQTSMYLCAGSTGGPGELFFGEGSRLTVL.